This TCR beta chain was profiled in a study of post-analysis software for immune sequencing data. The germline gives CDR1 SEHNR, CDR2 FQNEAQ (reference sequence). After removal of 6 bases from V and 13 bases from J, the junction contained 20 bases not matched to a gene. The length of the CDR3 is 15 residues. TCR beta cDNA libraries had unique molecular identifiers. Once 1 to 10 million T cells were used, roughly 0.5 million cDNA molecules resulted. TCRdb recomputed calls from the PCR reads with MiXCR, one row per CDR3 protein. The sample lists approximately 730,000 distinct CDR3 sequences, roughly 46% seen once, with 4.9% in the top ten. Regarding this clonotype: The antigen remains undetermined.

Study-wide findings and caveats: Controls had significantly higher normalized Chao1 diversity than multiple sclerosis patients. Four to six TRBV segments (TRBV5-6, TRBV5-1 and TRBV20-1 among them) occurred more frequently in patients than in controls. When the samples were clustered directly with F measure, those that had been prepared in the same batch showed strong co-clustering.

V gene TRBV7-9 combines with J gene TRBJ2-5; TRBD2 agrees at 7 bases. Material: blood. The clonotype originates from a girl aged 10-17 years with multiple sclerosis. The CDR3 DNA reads TGTGCCAGCAGTCGTGGGGCGGGAGAGATCTACGAGCGGTACTTC. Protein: CASSRGAGEIYERYF.